Shown below are 19 T cell receptor beta chains from a single sample sequenced in a study of blood T cell repertoires in COVID-19. Assay used: immunoSEQ multiplex PCR; TCRdb lists only in-frame clones, some missing. The sample carries under 150,000 clones, around four fifths recorded once. The specimen was peripheral blood. The receptors were gathered from a man aged 35 to 55 with active or convalescent COVID-19.

Only a few counts were recorded for this clone. The chain links TRBV7-2 to TRBJ2-5; TRBD1 aligns across 8 bases. CDR3 length: 15 residues. The germline V gene encodes CDR1 SGHTA and CDR2 FQGNSA. V was clipped by 4 bases and J by 5 bases; unmatched bases: 9. CDR3 nucleotide sequence: TGTGCCAGCAGCTCCGGACAGGGTCGAGGCGAGACCCAGTACTTC. Its protein is CASSSGQGRGETQYF.

The rearrangement links TRBV9 to TRBJ1-4; D uncertain. Trimming left V 3 bases short and J 7 bases short, with 13 bases between. The CDR3 is made up of 14 amino acids. Germline CDR1 and CDR2: SGDLS and YYNGEE. For the CDR3, the DNA is TGTGCCAGCAGCGCACCGGGTACCGCTGAAAAACTGTTTTTT. It specifies CASSAPGTAEKLFF.

This chain connects TRBV15 to TRBJ1-2; D is unresolved. The CDR3 runs 13 residues. Trimming removed 3 bases from V and 6 bases from J, with 11 bases in between. In germline, CDR1 is LNHNV, CDR2 YYDKDF (reference sequence). CDR3 protein: CATSSSGVDGYTF. The CDR3 DNA follows: TGTGCCACCAGCAGTTCCGGGGTCGATGGCTACACCTTC.

The chain has TRBV6-5 and TRBJ1-2; 7 bases agree with TRBD1. Germline V gene sequence: CDR1 MNHEY, CDR2 SVGAGI. The CDR3 runs to 13 residues. V trimming: 2 bases; J trimming: 4 bases; junction bases outside the gene matches: 1. CDR3 loop: CASSYKGAYGYTF. Written as DNA, the CDR3 is TGTGCCAGCAGTTACAAGGGGGCCTATGGCTACACCTTC.

The V and J genes are TRBV18 and TRBJ1-5; D is perhaps TRBD1 (6 bases). Germline V lookup: CDR1 KGHSH, CDR2 LQKENI. The germline V and J ends were trimmed by 6 bases and 7 bases, with 16 bases remaining between them. The CDR3 has 14 residues. CDR3 loop: CASSQGGSGQPQHF. DNA for the CDR3: TGTGCCAGCTCCCAAGGGGGATCCGGGCAGCCCCAGCATTTT.

This clone was seen only a few times. The chain links TRBV7-2 to TRBJ2-7; possible D gene TRBD2, 5 bases. Germline V gene data show CDR1 as SGHTA and CDR2 as FQGNSA. Trimming removed 1 base from V and 0 bases from J, with 10 bases in between. The CDR3 loop spans 15 amino acids. As DNA, the CDR3 is TGTGCCAGCAGCTTAGGGACTCTCAGCTCCTACGAGCAGTACTTC. Translated, it gives CASSLGTLSSYEQYF.

This rearrangement joins TRBV7-6 to TRBJ1-5; possible D gene TRBD1, 5 bases. This CDR3 spans 15 amino acids. Germline lookup yields CDR1 SGHVS and CDR2 FNYEAQ. V was clipped by 5 bases and J by 3 bases, with 14 bases between them. The CDR3 DNA sequence: TGTGCCAGCAGCCTTGACAGTACCATCAATCAGCCCCAGCATTTT. Translating gives CASSLDSTINQPQHF.

As for this clone: Other nucleotide sequences in the sample specify the same CDR3. The rearrangement joins TRBV30 to TRBJ1-2; no clear D. The germline gives CDR1 GTSNPN, CDR2 SVGIG (reference sequence). The CDR3 sequence is 13 residues long. The germline V and J ends were trimmed by 1 base and 7 bases, with 13 bases remaining between them. The CDR3 DNA is TGTGCCTGGAGTGACGGAGGGATTTTTGGCTACACCTTC. Amino acids: CAWSDGGIFGYTF.

This clone was counted once. The chain employs TRBV5-1 and TRBJ2-1; D not certain. The CDR3 extends over 13 amino acids. Trimming removed 5 bases from V and 8 bases from J, with 14 bases in between. Germline-derived CDR1 and CDR2 are SGHRS and YFSETQ. CDR3 sequence: CASRPSSLDEQFF. The CDR3 DNA is TGCGCCAGCAGGCCATCCTCACTGGATGAGCAGTTCTTC.

This chain links TRBV5-1 with TRBJ1-5, with 10 bases that match TRBD1. The CDR3 contains 18 residues. The germline CDR1 and CDR2 sequences are SGHRS and YFSETQ. Trimming cost V 2 bases and J 0 bases; bases outside gene matches: 8. CDR3 loop: CASSLGQGGEYSNQPQHF. The CDR3 DNA follows: TGCGCCAGCAGCTTAGGACAGGGGGGAGAATATAGCAATCAGCCCCAGCATTTT. Variable domain in full (rest from reference TRBV5-1 and TRBJ1-5): KAGVTQTPRYLIKTRGQQVTLSCSPISGHRSVSWYQQTPGQGLQFLFEYFSETQRNKGNFPGRFSGRQFSNSRSEMNVSTLELGDSALYLCASSLGQGGEYSNQPQHFGDGTRLSIL.

V is TRBV9 and J is TRBJ2-1, with no clear D. The CDR3 has 12 amino acids. V was shortened by 3 bases and J by 8 bases, with 9 bases between the two germline ends. Germline V lookup: CDR1 SGDLS, CDR2 YYNGEE. CDR3 in amino acids: CASSAGGDEQFF. CDR3 nucleotide sequence: TGTGCCAGCAGCGCGGGTGGCGATGAGCAGTTCTTC.

The CDR3 sequence: CASSLERDQPQHF. Here the CDR3 DNA reads TGTGCCAGCAGCTTAGAGAGAGATCAGCCCCAGCATTTT. The V and J genes are TRBV7-9 and TRBJ1-5; D is ambiguous. The germline V and J ends were trimmed by 1 base and 5 bases, with 6 bases remaining between them. The CDR3 is made up of 13 amino acids. Per germline, CDR1 SEHNR and CDR2 FQNEAQ (reference sequence).

This rearrangement joins TRBV3-1 (or the pseudogene TRBV3-2) to TRBJ2-7; the D is unclear. V shed 5 bases and J shed 4 bases, with 9 bases lying between them. This CDR3 comprises 12 residues. Germline V gives CDR1 LGHDT, CDR2 YNNKEL (reference sequence). The CDR3 spells CASSFQAYEQYF. The CDR3 DNA is TGTGCCAGCAGCTTTCAGGCGTACGAGCAGTACTTC.

This clone was seen once. The chain carries TRBV18 and TRBJ1-2; D remains unclear. Trimming took 1 base from V and 2 from J, leaving 8 bases between them. Looked up from germline, CDR1 is KGHSH and CDR2 is LQKENI. The CDR3 runs 14 residues. The CDR3 here is CASSPQEKNYGYTF. CDR3 nucleotides: TGTGCCAGCTCACCACAGGAGAAGAACTATGGCTACACCTTC. The full variable domain, completed using reference TRBV18 and TRBJ1-2, is NAGVMQNPRHLVRRRGQEARLRCSPMKGHSHVYWYRQLPEEGLKFMVYLQKENIIDESGMPKERFSAEFPKEGPSILRIQQVVRGDSAAYFCASSPQEKNYGYTFGSGTRLTVV.

The V and J genes are TRBV6-1 and TRBJ2-7, with D maybe TRBD2 (6 bases). In germline, CDR1 is MNHNS, CDR2 SASEGT. CDR3 length: 12 amino acids. The V and J ends lost 3 bases and 9 bases respectively, with 12 bases between them. This CDR3 is CASSERGPGQYF. The CDR3 DNA reads TGTGCCAGCAGTGAGCGGGGACCTGGGCAGTACTTC.

This chain connects TRBV10-3 to TRBJ1-4, with 7 positions matching TRBD1. Trimming cost V 6 bases and J 6 bases; bases outside gene matches: 4. CDR1 is ENHRY and CDR2 is SYGVKD in the germline V gene. The CDR3 extends over 13 amino acids. CDR3 protein: CAIRQGPDEKLFF. DNA of the CDR3: TGTGCCATCAGACAGGGGCCAGATGAAAAACTGTTTTTT.

The chain links TRBV6-1 to TRBJ1-4; D might be TRBD1 (6 bases). The V and J ends lost 3 bases and 4 bases respectively, with 12 bases between them. Germline CDR1 and CDR2: MNHNS and SASEGT. The CDR3 length is 15 residues. CDR3 residues: CASSDRRGGNEKLFF. As DNA, the CDR3 is TGTGCCAGCAGTGACCGGAGGGGGGGTAATGAAAAACTGTTTTTT.

The rearrangement joins TRBV7-9 to TRBJ2-5; TRBD1 matches at 9 bases. This CDR3 region has 14 residues. The V gene end was trimmed by 5 bases and the J gene end by 1 base; junction bases not matched to a gene: 2. Per germline, CDR1 SEHNR and CDR2 FQNEAQ (reference sequence). In DNA form, the CDR3 reads TGTGCCAGCAGCCAGACAGGGGGCCAAGAGACCCAGTACTTC. Amino acids: CASSQTGGQETQYF.

J is TRBJ1-2 and V is TRBV19; the match to TRBD1 covers 7 bases. The CDR3 is made up of 14 amino acids. Per germline, CDR1 LNHDA and CDR2 SQIVND (reference sequence). The ends lost 5 bases at V and 4 bases at J; junction bases unmatched: 7. The chain's CDR3 is CASSAWDSAYGYTF. Written as DNA, the CDR3 is TGTGCCAGTAGTGCCTGGGACAGCGCCTATGGCTACACCTTC.